What follows describes a single T cell receptor beta chain. As the template, RNA transcripts were used to amplify TCR beta CDR3 regions. The library came from an HTBI-primed first-round RT-PCR and a second-round multiplex PCR. TCRdb recomputed calls from the multiplex PCR reads with MiXCR, one row per CDR3 protein. Of just over 400,000 distinct CDR3 sequences in the sample, under 25% were seen once. The record originates from a study of Graves' ophthalmopathy and Graves' hyperthyroidism. The sequencing sample was made of peripheral blood. The receptor was derived from a woman in her late teens or twenties with stable Graves' hyperthyroidism.

The CDR3 DNA reads as TGTGCCAGCACTCGCCAGGGGGTGCTTACTGAAGCTTTCTTT. Its protein product is CASTRQGVLTEAFF. This chain joins TRBV12-3 or TRBV12-4 and TRBJ1-1; TRBD1 aligns across 7 bases. Unmatched junction bases numbered 10, after V lost 7 bases and J lost 5 bases. CDR3 length equals 14 residues.